The sequence of this TCR beta chain was determined in a study of shared clonotypes between healthy human individuals. The data were produced by immunoSEQ multiplex PCR, yet TCRdb's version contains in-frame clones alone and is incomplete. The repertoire consists of some 980,000 clones, with around three quarters occurring once and the leading ten covering approximately 1.5%. Study results and caveats: In this cohort, only blood was sampled, and tissue repertoires likely differ.

About this clone: The antigen is undetermined.

V dropped 5 bases and J dropped 2 bases, with 9 bases sitting between them. The CDR3 loop spans 14 amino acids. The germline V gene encodes CDR1 SGHVS and CDR2 FQNEAQ. The sequence was obtained from a man aged 18 to 30 in good health. The rearrangement links TRBV7-8 to TRBJ2-2; D unclear. The sequencing input was memory CD4+ T cells sorted from blood. Subset defined: CD45RA-negative fraction. The CDR3 DNA follows: TGTGCCAGCAGCGTAGGGTTTAACACCGGGGAGCTGTTTTTT. It encodes CASSVGFNTGELFF.